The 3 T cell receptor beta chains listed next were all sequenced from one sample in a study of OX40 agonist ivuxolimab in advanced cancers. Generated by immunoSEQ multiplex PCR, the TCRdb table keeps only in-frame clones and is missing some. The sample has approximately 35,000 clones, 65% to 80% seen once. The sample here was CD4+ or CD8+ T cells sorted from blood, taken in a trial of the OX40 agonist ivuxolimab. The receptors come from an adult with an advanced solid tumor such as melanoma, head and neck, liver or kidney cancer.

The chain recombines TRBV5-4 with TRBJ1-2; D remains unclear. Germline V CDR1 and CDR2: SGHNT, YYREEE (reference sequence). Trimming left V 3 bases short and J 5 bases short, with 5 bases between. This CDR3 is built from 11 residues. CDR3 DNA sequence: TGTGCCAGCAGCTCCTATTATGGCTACACCTTC. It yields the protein CASSSYYGYTF. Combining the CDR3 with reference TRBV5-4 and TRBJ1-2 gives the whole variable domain ETGVTQSPTHLIKTRGQQVTLRCSSQSGHNTVSWYQQALGQGPQFIFQYYREEENGRGNFPPRFSGLQFPNYSSELNVNALELDDSALYLCASSSYYGYTFGSGTRLTVV.

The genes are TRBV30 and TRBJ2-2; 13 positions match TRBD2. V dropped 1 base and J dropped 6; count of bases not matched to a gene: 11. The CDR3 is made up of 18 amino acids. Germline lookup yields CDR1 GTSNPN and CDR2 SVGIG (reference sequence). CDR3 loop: CAWSGLAGGRYVPGELFF. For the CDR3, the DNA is TGTGCCTGGAGTGGACTAGCGGGGGGCAGGTATGTTCCCGGGGAGCTGTTTTTT.

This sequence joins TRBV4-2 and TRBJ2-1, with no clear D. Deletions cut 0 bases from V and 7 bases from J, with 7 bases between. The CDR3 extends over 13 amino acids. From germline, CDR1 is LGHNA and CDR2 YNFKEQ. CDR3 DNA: TGTGCCAGCAGCCAAGATACACTAAATGAGCAGTTCTTC. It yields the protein CASSQDTLNEQFF.